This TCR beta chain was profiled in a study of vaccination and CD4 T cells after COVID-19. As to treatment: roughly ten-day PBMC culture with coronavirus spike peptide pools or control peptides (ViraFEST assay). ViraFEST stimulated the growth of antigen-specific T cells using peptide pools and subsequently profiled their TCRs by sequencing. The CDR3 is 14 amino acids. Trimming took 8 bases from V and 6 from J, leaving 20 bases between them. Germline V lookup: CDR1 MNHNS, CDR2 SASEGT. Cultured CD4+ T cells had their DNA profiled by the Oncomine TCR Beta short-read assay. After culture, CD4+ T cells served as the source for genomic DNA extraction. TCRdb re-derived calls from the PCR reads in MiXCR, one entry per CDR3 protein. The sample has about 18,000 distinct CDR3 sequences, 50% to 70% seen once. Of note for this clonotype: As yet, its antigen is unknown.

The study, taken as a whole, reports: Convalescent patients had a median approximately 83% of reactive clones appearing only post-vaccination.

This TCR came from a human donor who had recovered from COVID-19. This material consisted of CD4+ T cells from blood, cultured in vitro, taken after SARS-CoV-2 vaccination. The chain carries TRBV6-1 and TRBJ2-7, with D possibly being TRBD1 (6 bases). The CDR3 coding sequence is TGTGCCAGCGATCAGGGGCAGCAGTCTTCCGAGCAGTACTTC. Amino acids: CASDQGQQSSEQYF.